This T cell receptor beta chain was found in a study of blood T cells in healthy people across ages. Study overall: Per two T cells, template switching captured roughly one barcoded beta molecule.

The individuals who served as donors were healthy Caucasians living in Russia, aged roughly 6 to 95. Germline V CDR1 and CDR2: SGHDT, YYEEEE. V lost 3 bases, J lost 0 bases, and 10 bases lay in between. The CDR3 consists of 15 residues. A second roughly 6 to 11 cycle PCR used barcoded and J-beta primers. MiXCR, applied by TCRdb to the 5' RACE reads, yields one record per CDR3 protein. The table has some 710,000 distinct CDR3 sequences, about 20% seen once; the top ten hold about 22%. The TCR was taken from a man in his 70s in good health. Sequenced input: blood. The V call is TRBV5-6, the J call TRBJ2-1; D is unresolved. CDR3 in DNA: TGTGCCAGCAGCTCCATAGCAGGCTCCTACAATGAGCAGTTCTTC. As protein: CASSSIAGSYNEQFF.